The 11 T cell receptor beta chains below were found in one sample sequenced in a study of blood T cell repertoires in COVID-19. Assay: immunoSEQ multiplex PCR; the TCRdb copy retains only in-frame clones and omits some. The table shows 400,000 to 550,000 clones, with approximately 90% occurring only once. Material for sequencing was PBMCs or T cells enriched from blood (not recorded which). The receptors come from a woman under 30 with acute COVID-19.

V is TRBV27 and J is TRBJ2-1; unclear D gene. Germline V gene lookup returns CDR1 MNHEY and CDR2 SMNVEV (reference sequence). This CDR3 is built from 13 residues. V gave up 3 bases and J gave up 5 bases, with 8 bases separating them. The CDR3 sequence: CASSFLVHNEQFF. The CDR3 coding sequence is TGTGCCAGCAGTTTTCTAGTTCACAATGAGCAGTTCTTC.

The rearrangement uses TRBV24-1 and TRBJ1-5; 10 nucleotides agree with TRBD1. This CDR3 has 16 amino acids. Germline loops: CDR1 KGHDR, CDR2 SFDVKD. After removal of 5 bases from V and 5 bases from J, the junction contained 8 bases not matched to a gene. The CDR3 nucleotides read TGTGCCACCAGTGGGACAGGGGGGCGCAAATATCAGCCCCAGCATTTT. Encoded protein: CATSGTGGRKYQPQHF.

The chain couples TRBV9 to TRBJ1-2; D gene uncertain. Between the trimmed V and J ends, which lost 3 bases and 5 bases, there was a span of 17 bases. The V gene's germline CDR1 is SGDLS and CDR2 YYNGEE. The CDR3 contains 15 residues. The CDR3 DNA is TGTGCCAGCAGCGCGACGTTGACTAATGAATATGGCTACACCTTC. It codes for CASSATLTNEYGYTF.

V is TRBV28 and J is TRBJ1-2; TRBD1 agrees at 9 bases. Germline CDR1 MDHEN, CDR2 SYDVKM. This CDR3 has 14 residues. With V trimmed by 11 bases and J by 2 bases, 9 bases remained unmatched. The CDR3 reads CAATFGQGNYGYTF. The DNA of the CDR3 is TGTGCCGCTACCTTCGGACAGGGGAACTATGGCTACACCTTC.

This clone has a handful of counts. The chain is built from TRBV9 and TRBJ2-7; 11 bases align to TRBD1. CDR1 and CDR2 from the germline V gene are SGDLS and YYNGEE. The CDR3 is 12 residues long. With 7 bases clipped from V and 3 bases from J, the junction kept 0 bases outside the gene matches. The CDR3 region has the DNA TGTGCCAGCGGGACAGGGGGCTACGAGCAGTACTTC. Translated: CASGTGGYEQYF. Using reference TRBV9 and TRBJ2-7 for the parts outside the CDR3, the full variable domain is DSGVTQTPKHLITATGQRVTLRCSPRSGDLSVYWYQQSLDQGLQFLIQYYNGEERAKGNILERFSAQQFPDLHSELNLSSLELGDSALYFCASGTGGYEQYFGPGTRLTVT.

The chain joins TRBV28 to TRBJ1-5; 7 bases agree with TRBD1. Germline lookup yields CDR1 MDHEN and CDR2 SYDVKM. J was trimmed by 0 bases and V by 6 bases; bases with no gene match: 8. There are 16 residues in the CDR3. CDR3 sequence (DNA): TGTGCCAGCAGCCGAGGGGGCGGTCATAGCAATCAGCCCCAGCATTTT. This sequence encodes CASSRGGGHSNQPQHF.

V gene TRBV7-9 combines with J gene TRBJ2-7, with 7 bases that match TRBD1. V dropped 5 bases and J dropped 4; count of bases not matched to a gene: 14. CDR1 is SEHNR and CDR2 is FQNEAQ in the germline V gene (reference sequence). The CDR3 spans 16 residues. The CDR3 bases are TGTGCCAGCAGCCACAGGGGATCCGGATTAGATTACGAGCAGTACTTC. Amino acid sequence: CASSHRGSGLDYEQYF. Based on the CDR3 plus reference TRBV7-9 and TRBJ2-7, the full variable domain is DTGVSQNPRHKITKRGQNVTFRCDPISEHNRLYWYRQTLGQGPEFLTYFQNEAQLEKSRLLSDRFSAERPKGSFSTLEIQRTEQGDSAMYLCASSHRGSGLDYEQYFGPGTRLTVT.

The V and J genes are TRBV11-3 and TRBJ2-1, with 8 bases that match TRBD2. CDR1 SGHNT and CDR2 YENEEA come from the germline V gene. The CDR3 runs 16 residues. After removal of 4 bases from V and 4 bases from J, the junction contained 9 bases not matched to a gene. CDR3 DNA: TGTGCCAGCAGCTCCTCATGGACTAGCCCATACAATGAGCAGTTCTTC. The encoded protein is CASSSSWTSPYNEQFF.

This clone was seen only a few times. In nucleotides, the CDR3 is TGTGCCAGCACGTCAGGGACTATAGAAGGCTACACCTTC. Translated, it gives CASTSGTIEGYTF. J is TRBJ1-2 and V is TRBV25-1, with a weak D call TRBD1 (5 bases). Trimming removed 7 bases from V and 8 bases from J, with 17 bases in between. Germline V gene sequence: CDR1 MGHDK, CDR2 SYGVNS. The CDR3 is 13 amino acids.

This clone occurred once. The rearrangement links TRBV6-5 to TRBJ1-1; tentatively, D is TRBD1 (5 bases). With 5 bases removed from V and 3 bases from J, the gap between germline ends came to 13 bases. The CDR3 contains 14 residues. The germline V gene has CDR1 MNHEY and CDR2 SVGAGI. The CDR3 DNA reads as TGTGCCAGCAGTCACCTGGGAGGGGACACTGAAGCTTTCTTT. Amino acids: CASSHLGGDTEAFF.

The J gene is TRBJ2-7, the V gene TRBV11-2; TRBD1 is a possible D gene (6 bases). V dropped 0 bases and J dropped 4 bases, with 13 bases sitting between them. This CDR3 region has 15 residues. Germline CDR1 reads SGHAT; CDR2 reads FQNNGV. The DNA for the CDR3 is TGTGCCAGCAGCTTAGATGGGGGCGCTCATTACGAGCAGTACTTC. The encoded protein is CASSLDGGAHYEQYF.